Below are 27 T cell receptor beta chains sequenced from a single sample in a study of early T cells in non-severe SARS-CoV-2 infection. TCRdb analysed the 5' RACE reads with MiXCR anew, one entry per CDR3 protein. The repertoire holds approximately 84,000 distinct CDR3 sequences, with about 15% as singletons. Material: whole blood. The receptors come from an adult who was a healthcare worker with PCR-confirmed SARS-CoV-2 infection or an uninfected control (not recorded which).

This clonotype appeared a few times. The rearrangement joins TRBV20-1 to TRBJ2-1; no clear D. Looked up from germline, CDR1 is DFQATT and CDR2 is SNEGSKA (reference sequence). Trimming removed 1 base from V and 10 bases from J, with 8 bases in between. The CDR3 length is 11 residues. CDR3 amino acids: CSARVVREQFF. The CDR3 DNA follows: TGCAGTGCTAGAGTGGTCAGGGAGCAGTTCTTC.

This chain uses TRBV28 with TRBJ2-3; D not resolved. The CDR3 consists of 12 residues. Trimming removed 4 bases at V and 4 bases at J, with 6 bases between. CDR1 MDHEN and CDR2 SYDVKM come from the germline V gene. CDR3 bases: TGTGCCAGCAGTTCAGTATCAGATACGCAGTATTTT. Protein: CASSSVSDTQYF.

The rearrangement links TRBV19 to TRBJ2-3; D ambiguous. Germline-derived CDR1 and CDR2 are LNHDA and SQIVND (reference sequence). There are 13 residues in the CDR3. The V end lost 3 bases, the J end lost 2 bases, and 6 bases lay between the germline ends. As DNA, the CDR3 is TGTGCCAGTAGTATGGCGTCCACAGATACGCAGTATTTT. Protein: CASSMASTDTQYF.

This clonotype appeared many times. The CDR3 DNA reads as TGTGCCAGCAGGAAAATGCCTGAGAACATTCAGTACTTC. Protein product: CASRKMPENIQYF. The rearrangement joins TRBV6-6 to TRBJ2-4; D gene ambiguous. Between the trimmed V and J ends, which lost 6 bases and 7 bases, there was a span of 13 bases. CDR1 is MNHNY and CDR2 is SVGAGI in the germline V gene (reference sequence). The CDR3 sequence is 13 residues long.

This clonotype has ten or more counts. CDR3 sequence reads: CSARQRQDPTNEKLFF. CDR3 sequence (DNA): TGCAGTGCTAGACAAAGACAGGATCCAACTAATGAAAAACTGTTTTTT. This chain links TRBV20-1 with TRBJ1-4; D is possibly TRBD1 (6 bases). CDR1 DFQATT and CDR2 SNEGSKA come from the germline V gene (reference sequence). This CDR3 contains 16 residues. Trimming cost V 2 bases and J 0 bases, with 13 bases left between them.

This clonotype appeared many times. The chain joins TRBV6-2 or TRBV6-3 to TRBJ1-1; D gene uncertain. The CDR3 sequence is 12 residues long. The V and J ends lost 5 bases and 4 bases respectively, with 8 bases between them. The germline CDR1 and CDR2 sequences are MNHEY and SVGEGT. The DNA for the CDR3 is TGTGCCAGCAGTAACGGGCCCACTGAAGCTTTCTTT. Its translation: CASSNGPTEAFF.

In its sample, this clonotype was seen many times. The CDR3 nucleotides are TGTGCCAGCAGCTTAGGGAATCCCGGGGAGCTGTTTTTT. Protein sequence: CASSLGNPGELFF. The J gene is TRBJ2-2, the V gene TRBV7-3; D gene ambiguous. The germline V gene has CDR1 SGHTA and CDR2 FQGTGA. CDR3 length: 13 amino acids. With 2 bases removed from V and 6 bases from J, the gap between germline ends came to 7 bases. Based on the CDR3 plus reference TRBV7-3 and TRBJ2-2, the full variable domain is GAGVSQTPSNKVTEKGKYVELRCDPISGHTALYWYRQSLGQGPEFLIYFQGTGAADDSGLPNDRFFAVRPEGSVSTLKIQRTERGDSAVYLCASSLGNPGELFFGEGSRLTVL.

V usage is TRBV5-5 and J usage is TRBJ1-5, with 9 positions matching TRBD1. V trimming: 3 bases; J trimming: 1 base; junction bases outside the gene matches: 5. This CDR3 comprises 16 residues. Germline CDR1 SGHKS, CDR2 YYEKEE (reference sequence). The CDR3 region is CASSSGQGLSNQPQHF. In nucleotides, the CDR3 is TGTGCCAGCAGCTCCGGACAGGGGCTGAGCAATCAGCCCCAGCATTTT.

The chain recombines TRBV12-3 or TRBV12-4 with TRBJ1-2; a weak D match, TRBD1 (5 bases). Trimming stripped 6 bases from V and 4 bases from J, with 12 bases between. CDR3 length equals 13 residues. CDR3 sequence: CASSQRQPYGYTF. In DNA, the CDR3 is TGTGCCAGCAGCCAACGACAGCCCTATGGCTACACCTTC.

The table lists this clonotype with a few counts. J is TRBJ1-1 and V is TRBV6-2 or TRBV6-3; D may be TRBD1 (5 bases). V was clipped by 4 bases and J by 5 bases, with 23 bases between them. The CDR3 is 17 residues long. CDR1 is MNHEY, CDR2 SVGEGT, per germline. CDR3: CASSSPPKRFGGTEAFF. The CDR3 bases are TGTGCCAGCAGTTCTCCGCCCAAGCGGTTCGGGGGGACTGAAGCTTTCTTT.

The chain links TRBV7-2 to TRBJ2-7; a possible D gene is TRBD2 (6 bases). Trimming left V 2 bases short and J 6 bases short, with 11 bases between. The CDR3 is 13 residues long. The germline V gene encodes CDR1 SGHTA and CDR2 FQGNSA. This CDR3 reads CASSLKAGSEQYF. The CDR3 DNA reads TGTGCCAGCAGCTTAAAGGCGGGGAGCGAGCAGTACTTC. The whole variable domain, remainder taken from reference TRBV7-2 and TRBJ2-7, is GAGVSQSPSNKVTEKGKDVELRCDPISGHTALYWYRQSLGQGLEFLIYFQGNSAPDKSGLPSDRFSAERTGGSVSTLTIQRTQQEDSAVYLCASSLKAGSEQYFGPGTRLTVT.

About this clonotype itself: The junction and the germline gene differ at one end; a read error may be behind it. The chain recombines TRBV7-9 with TRBJ2-5, with a weak D call TRBD2 (5 bases). This CDR3 region has 15 residues. CDR1 and CDR2 (germline): SEHNR, FQNEAQ (reference sequence). CDR3: CVSSHTAEVGETQYF. CDR3 DNA sequence: TGTGTCAGCAGCCATACCGCGGAGGTTGGAGAGACCCAGTACTTC.

This clonotype turned up a few times. The chain couples TRBV19 to TRBJ2-1, with 10 bases aligning to TRBD2. CDR3 length: 14 amino acids. Germline V gene data show CDR1 as LNHDA and CDR2 as SQIVND (reference sequence). Trimming cost V 5 bases and J 8 bases; bases outside gene matches: 6. CDR3 in DNA: TGTGCCAGTAGTTTGCTAGCGGGAGTACATGAGCAGTTCTTC. Amino acid sequence: CASSLLAGVHEQFF.

V gene TRBV15 combines with J gene TRBJ2-2; D is unclear. The CDR3 spans 13 residues. The V gene's germline CDR1 is LNHNV and CDR2 YYDKDF (reference sequence). V was pared by 3 bases and J by 6 bases, with 8 bases between. CDR3 coding DNA: TGTGCCACCAGCAGTCGGGTTCCCGGGGAGCTGTTTTTT. Amino acids: CATSSRVPGELFF.

In its sample, this clonotype was seen many times. The V call is TRBV3-1, the J call TRBJ2-7; tentative D call: TRBD2 (5 bases). The V and J ends lost 4 bases and 4 bases respectively, with 11 bases between them. Germline V gene data show CDR1 as LGHDT and CDR2 as YNNKEL (reference sequence). This CDR3 has 13 amino acids. The CDR3 reads CASSPGLFYEQYF. DNA of the CDR3: TGTGCCAGCAGCCCAGGACTTTTTTACGAGCAGTACTTC.

The rearrangement links TRBV5-6 to TRBJ2-1; D gene uncertain. V lost 0 bases to trimming and J lost 7 bases, with 8 bases between them. Germline CDR1 reads SGHDT; CDR2 reads YYEEEE. This CDR3 region has 13 residues. The CDR3 loop is CASSLGSWNEQFF. CDR3 bases: TGTGCCAGCAGCTTGGGTTCTTGGAATGAGCAGTTCTTC.

This clonotype is labeled medium-sized. This chain links TRBV9 with TRBJ1-6, with D possibly TRBD1 on 6 matching bases. The V and J ends lost 4 bases and 7 bases respectively, with 15 bases between them. Germline lookup yields CDR1 SGDLS and CDR2 YYNGEE. The CDR3 covers 15 residues. The CDR3 loop is CASSPGTWSNSPLHF. CDR3 nucleotides: TGTGCCAGCAGCCCCGGGACATGGTCCAATTCACCCCTCCACTTT.

The table lists this clonotype with many counts. This chain's CDR3 is CATSDLNSKEAFF. The DNA for the CDR3 is TGTGCCACCAGTGATTTGAACAGCAAAGAAGCTTTCTTT. The rearrangement joins TRBV24-1 to TRBJ1-1; D is undetermined. V was trimmed by 0 bases and J by 8 bases, leaving 9 bases between them. This CDR3 contains 13 residues. CDR1 is KGHDR, CDR2 SFDVKD, per germline.

In this sample, this clonotype turned up a few times. The chain carries TRBV20-1 and TRBJ2-3, with 10 bases that match TRBD2. The CDR3 is 18 amino acids. Germline lookup yields CDR1 DFQATT and CDR2 SNEGSKA (reference sequence). J gave up 6 bases and V 2 bases, and 17 bases lay outside the gene matches. CDR3 coding DNA: TGCAGTGCTAGACCCGGACTAGCGGTCCCCAGCTCGATTGATACGCAGTATTTT. It yields the protein CSARPGLAVPSSIDTQYF.

The V gene is TRBV5-1, the J gene TRBJ2-7; D ambiguous. Trimming cost V 0 bases and J 2 bases, with 6 bases left between them. The CDR3 covers 13 residues. CDR1 SGHRS and CDR2 YFSETQ come from the germline V gene. The chain's CDR3 is CASSLDLPYEQYF. CDR3 DNA sequence: TGCGCCAGCAGCTTGGACCTTCCCTACGAGCAGTACTTC. Based on the CDR3 plus reference TRBV5-1 and TRBJ2-7, the full variable domain is KAGVTQTPRYLIKTRGQQVTLSCSPISGHRSVSWYQQTPGQGLQFLFEYFSETQRNKGNFPGRFSGRQFSNSRSEMNVSTLELGDSALYLCASSLDLPYEQYFGPGTRLTVT.

At least ten counts were recorded for this clonotype. The V call is TRBV29-1, the J call TRBJ2-5; 7 nucleotides line up with TRBD1. Losses at the gene ends were 7 bases for V and 3 bases for J; bases not matched to a gene: 5. The CDR3 is 12 residues long. CDR1 and CDR2 from the germline V gene are SQVTM and ANQGSEA. This chain's CDR3 is CSARDREETQYF. The CDR3 bases are TGCAGCGCAAGAGACAGGGAAGAGACCCAGTACTTC.

In this sample, this clonotype turned up a few times. V usage is TRBV6-1 and J usage is TRBJ2-2, with D possibly being TRBD1 or TRBD2 (5 bases each). CDR1 MNHNS and CDR2 SASEGT come from the germline V gene. The CDR3 loop spans 15 amino acids. The germline V and J ends were trimmed by 4 bases and 12 bases, with 21 bases remaining between them. In DNA, the CDR3 is TGTGCCAGCAGTGTGGGAGACAGCCCGTCTGGGAAGCTGTTTTTT. The encoded protein is CASSVGDSPSGKLFF.

This clonotype occurred many times. The chain couples TRBV6-2 or TRBV6-3 to TRBJ2-2; perhaps TRBD1 as D (5 bases). V gave up 7 bases and J gave up 1 base, with 13 bases separating them. The CDR3 sequence is 15 residues long. The germline V gene encodes CDR1 MNHEY and CDR2 SVGEGT. The CDR3 here is CASTHRTQNTGELFF. The CDR3 DNA is TGTGCCAGCACCCATAGGACACAGAACACCGGGGAGCTGTTTTTT.

This chain connects TRBV28 to TRBJ2-7, with D possibly TRBD2 on 6 matching bases. The CDR3 sequence is 14 residues long. Trimming pared 5 bases from V and 2 bases from J, leaving 13 bases between. The germline V gene encodes CDR1 MDHEN and CDR2 SYDVKM. The CDR3 DNA reads as TGTGCCAGCAGTGACGGAACGGGGGCCTACGAGCAGTACTTC. Amino acids: CASSDGTGAYEQYF.

This clonotype has ten or more counts. The rearrangement joins TRBV7-2 to TRBJ2-7; TRBD2 matches at 8 bases. Looked up from germline, CDR1 is SGHTA and CDR2 is FQGNSA. The CDR3 loop spans 13 amino acids. Trimming removed 6 bases from V and 2 bases from J; junction bases left unmatched: 3. Here the CDR3 DNA reads TGTGCCAGCAGTTTGGGACTAGCCTACGAGCAGTACTTC. The encoded protein is CASSLGLAYEQYF. The full variable domain, rest sourced from reference TRBV7-2 and TRBJ2-7, is GAGVSQSPSNKVTEKGKDVELRCDPISGHTALYWYRQSLGQGLEFLIYFQGNSAPDKSGLPSDRFSAERTGGSVSTLTIQRTQQEDSAVYLCASSLGLAYEQYFGPGTRLTVT.

J is TRBJ1-3 and V is TRBV28; no clear D. Germline loops: CDR1 MDHEN, CDR2 SYDVKM. The CDR3 runs 12 residues. The V gene lost 6 bases and the J gene lost 4 bases, with 7 bases spanning the gap. The CDR3 region has the DNA TGTGCCAGCAGGCCCGTAGGAAACACCATATATTTT. It encodes CASRPVGNTIYF.

The CDR3 sequence: CASSYRDFHNEQFF. In nucleotides, the CDR3 is TGTGCCAGCAGTTACCGGGACTTTCACAATGAGCAGTTCTTC. The J gene is TRBJ2-1, the V gene TRBV6-6; perhaps TRBD2 as D (6 bases). The V end was cut by 2 bases, the J end by 5 bases, with 10 bases between. The CDR3 consists of 14 residues. Germline V lookup: CDR1 MNHNY, CDR2 SVGAGI (reference sequence).